The 27 T cell receptor beta chains reported below all come from one sample, sequenced in a study of OX40 agonist ivuxolimab in advanced cancers. Libraries were prepared by immunoSEQ multiplex PCR; TCRdb keeps only in-frame clonotypes and omits some of them. The table lists around 5,600 clones, 81% of them singletons, with around an eighth in the top ten. The sequences come from CD4+ or CD8+ T cells sorted from blood, collected in a trial of the OX40 agonist ivuxolimab. The receptors were sampled from an adult with an advanced solid tumor such as melanoma, head and neck, liver or kidney cancer.

CDR3 region: CASSSDWVDIQYF. Written as DNA, the CDR3 is TGCGCCAGCAGCTCGGACTGGGTGGACATTCAGTACTTC. The chain employs TRBV10-2 and TRBJ2-4; weak D call: TRBD2 (5 bases). The germline V gene has CDR1 WSHSY and CDR2 SAAADI. The CDR3 is 13 amino acids. Deletions cut 6 bases from V and 8 bases from J, with 14 bases between.

The chain combines TRBV6-6 with TRBJ2-7; the D is unclear. The V and J ends lost 6 bases and 5 bases respectively, with 8 bases between them. Germline V gene data show CDR1 as MNHNY and CDR2 as SVGAGI (reference sequence). The CDR3 runs to 11 residues. CDR3 bases: TGTGCCAGCAGGGCCCGAGACGAGCAGTACTTC. It is translated as CASRARDEQYF.

The chain carries TRBV28 and TRBJ1-2; no clear D. Deletions cut 3 bases from V and 2 bases from J, with 10 bases between. The CDR3 runs to 14 residues. Germline V lookup: CDR1 MDHEN, CDR2 SYDVKM. The CDR3, as DNA: TGTGCCAGCAGTTTCGCACAGAGCAACTATGGCTACACCTTC. This translates into CASSFAQSNYGYTF.

This sequence joins TRBV5-1 and TRBJ1-1; D remains unclear. The CDR3 covers 14 residues. V was clipped by 1 base and J by 4 bases, with 11 bases between them. Germline CDR1 and CDR2: SGHRS and YFSETQ. CDR3: CASSLSGSGTEAFF. The CDR3 DNA is TGCGCCAGCAGCTTGTCGGGTTCGGGCACTGAAGCTTTCTTT.

The gene calls are TRBV6-5 and TRBJ2-7, with D maybe TRBD1 (6 bases). Germline-derived CDR1 and CDR2 are MNHEY and SVGAGI. This CDR3 comprises 13 residues. The V and J ends lost 6 bases and 1 base respectively, with 10 bases between them. The CDR3 loop reads CASSPRGSYEQYF. The CDR3 coding sequence is TGTGCCAGCAGCCCCAGGGGTTCCTACGAGCAGTACTTC.

The J gene is TRBJ2-1, the V gene TRBV19, with 11 bases matching TRBD1. From germline, CDR1 is LNHDA and CDR2 SQIVND (reference sequence). Unmatched junction bases numbered 2, after V lost 6 bases and J lost 7 bases. CDR3 length: 13 residues. The CDR3 DNA reads as TGTGCCAGTAGGGACAGGGGGCAAAATGAGCAGTTCTTC. Encoded protein: CASRDRGQNEQFF. The variable domain in full, with the rest retrieved from reference TRBV19 and TRBJ2-1, is DGGITQSPKYLFRKEGQNVTLSCEQNLNHDAMYWYRQDPGQGLRLIYYSQIVNDFQKGDIAEGYSVSREKKESFPLTVTSAQKNPTAFYLCASRDRGQNEQFFGPGTRLTVL.

CDR3 sequence (DNA): TGTGCCACCGAAAGAGGGAATGGCTACACCTTC. Protein: CATERGNGYTF. The gene calls are TRBV2 and TRBJ1-2; D remains unclear. V shed 10 bases and J shed 6 bases, with 12 bases lying between them. The V gene's germline CDR1 is SNHLY and CDR2 FYNNEI. CDR3 size: 11 residues.

CDR3 protein: CASSPGNRGNQPQHF. The DNA for the CDR3 is TGTGCCAGCAGTCCCGGGAACAGGGGGAATCAGCCCCAGCATTTT. The chain employs TRBV27 and TRBJ1-5, with 8 bases matching TRBD1. With 5 bases clipped from V and 4 bases from J, the junction kept 7 bases outside the gene matches. The CDR3 extends over 15 amino acids. Looked up from germline, CDR1 is MNHEY and CDR2 is SMNVEV (reference sequence).

The rearrangement links TRBV4-1 to TRBJ1-5, with D unclear. CDR1 and CDR2 from the germline V gene are MGHRA and YSYEKL. The CDR3 has 16 amino acids. The V and J ends lost 1 base and 2 bases respectively, with 12 bases between them. CDR3 residues: CASSQVVGRGNQPQHF. The CDR3 DNA reads TGCGCCAGCAGCCAAGTGGTGGGAAGGGGCAATCAGCCCCAGCATTTT.

The CDR3 DNA reads TGTGCCAGTGTGCCGGGACTAGCGGGGGAGAACACCGGGGAGCTGTTTTTT. This sequence encodes CASVPGLAGENTGELFF. The chain couples TRBV2 to TRBJ2-2; 14 nucleotides align to TRBD2. Germline V gives CDR1 SNHLY, CDR2 FYNNEI. V lost 9 bases to trimming and J lost 1 base; unmatched junction nucleotides: 7. CDR3 length equals 17 residues.

The chain combines TRBV6-1 with TRBJ2-1; D gene uncertain. Germline CDR1 and CDR2: MNHNS and SASEGT. The CDR3 loop spans 14 amino acids. Trimming shortened V by 3 bases and J by 6 bases, and 12 bases separated the two germline ends. The CDR3 is CASSEMPQANEQFF. CDR3 DNA sequence: TGTGCCAGCAGTGAGATGCCCCAGGCCAATGAGCAGTTCTTC.

This clone was detected only a few times. The gene calls are TRBV2 and TRBJ2-7; D might be TRBD1 (6 bases). This CDR3 has 14 amino acids. Trimming took off 5 bases at V and 2 bases at J, with 13 bases between the two ends. Germline CDR1 and CDR2: SNHLY and FYNNEI. The CDR3 bases are TGTGCCAGCAGTCGGACTGACAGGCCCTACGAGCAGTACTTC. Amino acid sequence: CASSRTDRPYEQYF.

The gene calls are TRBV6-6 and TRBJ2-7; D unresolved. V lost 5 bases to trimming and J lost 6 bases, with 8 bases between them. CDR1 MNHNY and CDR2 SVGAGI come from the germline V gene (reference sequence). This CDR3 spans 11 amino acids. This CDR3 is CASSPGGEQYF. In DNA form, the CDR3 reads TGTGCCAGCAGTCCGGGTGGCGAGCAGTACTTC.

The chain combines TRBV21-1 with TRBJ2-3. TRBV21-1 is listed as a pseudogene. The CDR3 is 18 residues long. CDR3 nucleotide sequence: TGTGCCAGCAGCAAGGGGGACCTACTCTCTTCTAGCACAGATACGCAGTATTTT. Translating gives CASSKGDLLSSSTDTQYF.

The CDR3 sequence is CASSGARRVEEKLFF. The CDR3 nucleotides read TGTGCCAGCAGTGGGGCGCGGAGGGTCGAAGAAAAACTGTTTTTT. The chain combines TRBV2 with TRBJ1-4, with unresolved D. The CDR3 sequence is 15 residues long. Germline V gene sequence: CDR1 SNHLY, CDR2 FYNNEI. V lost 4 bases and J lost 8, with 17 bases in between.

This clone was found once. This rearrangement joins TRBV4-1 to TRBJ2-5; D is perhaps TRBD1 (6 bases). Germline V CDR1 and CDR2: MGHRA, YSYEKL. V lost 0 bases and J 5 bases, leaving 13 bases between the germline ends. The length of the CDR3 is 15 residues. The chain's CDR3 is CASSQDPTGRETQYF. The CDR3 DNA reads as TGCGCCAGCAGCCAAGACCCGACAGGCAGGGAGACCCAGTACTTC.

This clone showed up just a few times. The rearrangement links TRBV6-1 to TRBJ1-6; the match to TRBD1 covers 7 bases. With 2 bases clipped from V and 7 bases from J, the junction kept 5 bases outside the gene matches. CDR1 and CDR2 (germline): MNHNS, SASEGT. The CDR3 contains 15 residues. As DNA, the CDR3 is TGTGCCAGCAGTGAAACTCCACAGGGGAATTCACCCCTCCACTTT. It codes for CASSETPQGNSPLHF.

There are a few counts of this clone. The chain couples TRBV2 to TRBJ2-3; 12 bases line up with TRBD2. The V segment lost 9 bases and the J segment 0 bases; nucleotides outside the gene matches: 13. This CDR3 region has 18 residues. Per germline, CDR1 SNHLY and CDR2 FYNNEI. The CDR3 sequence is CASSKSSGGASSTDTQYF. The CDR3 region has the DNA TGTGCCAGTTCAAAGTCTAGCGGGGGGGCTTCTAGCACAGATACGCAGTATTTT.

The chain carries TRBV4-1 and TRBJ2-5; TRBD1 matches at 8 bases. V was clipped by 1 base and J by 4 bases; unmatched bases: 8. This CDR3 contains 16 residues. From germline, CDR1 is MGHRA and CDR2 YSYEKL. CDR3 nucleotides: TGCGCCAGCAGCCAAGCTGAGACAGGGGTTCGAGAGACCCAGTACTTC. Amino acid sequence: CASSQAETGVRETQYF.

The V gene is TRBV7-9, the J gene TRBJ2-7; 9 nucleotides agree with TRBD1. J was trimmed by 3 bases and V by 2 bases; bases with no gene match: 8. Germline V gene sequence: CDR1 SEHNR, CDR2 FQNEAQ (reference sequence). The CDR3 sequence is 16 residues long. CDR3 nucleotides: TGTGCCAGCAGCTTACCAACAGGGACAGGGATCTACGAGCAGTACTTC. Translating it yields CASSLPTGTGIYEQYF.

The rearrangement links TRBV27 to TRBJ2-7; 7 bases align to TRBD1. The CDR3 length is 13 residues. The germline V gene encodes CDR1 MNHEY and CDR2 SMNVEV (reference sequence). V was clipped by 5 bases and J by 5 bases; unmatched bases: 6. As DNA, the CDR3 is TGTGCCAGCAGTCTTGACAGGGTTAACGAGCAGTACTTC. Translating it yields CASSLDRVNEQYF.

The rearrangement joins TRBV19 to TRBJ1-1, with no clear D. Trimming removed 2 bases from V and 0 bases from J, with 13 bases in between. The germline V gene encodes CDR1 LNHDA and CDR2 SQIVND (reference sequence). There are 16 residues in the CDR3. The CDR3 sequence is CASSISRRSMNTEAFF. CDR3 DNA: TGTGCCAGTAGTATAAGCCGCCGGTCGATGAACACTGAAGCTTTCTTT.

This clone was detected only once. V is TRBV11-2 and J is TRBJ1-1; tentative D call: TRBD1 (6 bases). Trimming left V 3 bases short and J 1 base short, with 9 bases between. The germline V gene has CDR1 SGHAT and CDR2 FQNNGV. This CDR3 is 14 amino acids long. The chain's CDR3 is CASSFFRGNTEAFF. CDR3 sequence (DNA): TGTGCCAGCAGCTTCTTCAGGGGGAACACTGAAGCTTTCTTT.

The chain has TRBV7-9 and TRBJ2-7; D ambiguous. Germline V CDR1 and CDR2: SEHNR, FQNEAQ (reference sequence). The CDR3 runs 13 residues. Trimming took off 1 base at V and 4 bases at J, with 8 bases between the two ends. The CDR3 DNA follows: TGTGCCAGCAGCTTAGGTGCAGAGTACGAGCAGTACTTC. Its protein product is CASSLGAEYEQYF.

For the CDR3, the DNA is TGTGCCAGCAGCTTTGTTGACTACGAGCAGTACTTC. Its translation is CASSFVDYEQYF. The chain is built from TRBV7-9 and TRBJ2-5; D is unclear. TRBJ2-7 matches the DNA end more closely, so the J call is doubtful. Germline lookup yields CDR1 SEHNR and CDR2 FQNEAQ (reference sequence). This CDR3 has 12 residues.

The chain links TRBV28 to TRBJ1-4; D remains ambiguous. Looked up from germline, CDR1 is MDHEN and CDR2 is SYDVKM. This CDR3 region has 14 residues. The ends were cut back, 5 bases at V and 4 bases at J, with 11 bases in the middle. The CDR3 sequence: CASSNDEYNEKLFF. The CDR3, as DNA: TGTGCCAGCAGTAACGACGAATATAATGAAAAACTGTTTTTT.

This clone is classed as large. The chain links TRBV7-6 to TRBJ1-3; maybe TRBD1 (6 bases). V was cut by 3 bases and J by 0 bases, with 12 bases left in between. This CDR3 comprises 16 residues. CDR1 is SGHVS and CDR2 is FNYEAQ in the germline V gene. CDR3 bases: TGTGCCAGCAGCTTCGCGACGGGACACTCTGGAAACACCATATATTTT. Encoded protein: CASSFATGHSGNTIYF.